A single sample gave rise to the 19 T cell receptor beta chains below, sequenced in a study of identifying expanded T cells in peripheral blood (dated by TCRdb to between 2019 and 2020). The method was the immunoSEQ multiplex PCR assay. What TCRdb holds here is the immuneACCESS table cut down to in-frame rearrangements. Part of the clones is not present; checked against another copy, under half of the missing clones reflect an unresolved V gene, and the others are unexplained. The sample table contains some 130,000 clones; only one count was recorded for approximately 86% of them. The ten largest clones take up 7% to 10% of the sample. The sequenced material came from blood. The receptors were sampled from a person aged 18 to 75 in good health.

This chain uses TRBV15 with TRBJ1-5; 7 bases map to TRBD1. Trimming cost V 3 bases and J 5 bases; bases outside gene matches: 10. Germline values: CDR1 LNHNV, CDR2 YYDKDF (reference sequence). There are 16 residues in the CDR3. The CDR3 sequence is CATSSYRGGRDQPQHF. The CDR3 nucleotides read TGTGCCACCAGCAGTTACAGGGGAGGACGTGATCAGCCCCAGCATTTT.

The rearrangement joins TRBV7-6 to TRBJ2-7, with 7 bases lining up with TRBD2. V dropped 5 bases and J dropped 7; count of bases not matched to a gene: 11. This CDR3 is built from 14 residues. Germline loops: CDR1 SGHVS, CDR2 FNYEAQ. The CDR3 loop reads CASSPGAGVGEQYF. The CDR3 DNA sequence: TGTGCCAGCAGCCCCGGGGCGGGAGTAGGGGAGCAGTACTTC. Full variable domain (rest looked up from reference TRBV7-6 and TRBJ2-7): GAGVSQSPRYKVTKRGQDVALRCDPISGHVSLYWYRQALGQGPEFLTYFNYEAQQDKSGLPNDRFSAERPEGSISTLTIQRTEQRDSAMYRCASSPGAGVGEQYFGPGTRLTVT.

The V and J genes are TRBV10-3 and TRBJ1-6, with D possibly matching TRBD1 (5 bases). Trimming removed 0 bases from V and 11 bases from J, with 14 bases in between. CDR3 size: 15 residues. CDR1 and CDR2 from the germline V gene are ENHRY and SYGVKD. CDR3 bases: TGTGCCATCAGTGAGTCGTATCAATCAGGGACACCCCTCCACTTT. It codes for CAISESYQSGTPLHF.

The V call is TRBV2, the J call TRBJ2-5, with D hard to call. The length of the CDR3 is 13 residues. Germline CDR1 SNHLY, CDR2 FYNNEI. Trimming removed 8 bases at V and 5 bases at J, with 15 bases between. The CDR3 DNA reads TGTGCCAGCCAGGTCTCAGAGGAGGAGACCCAGTACTTC. This sequence encodes CASQVSEEETQYF.

The genes are TRBV25-1 and TRBJ1-4; tentatively, D is TRBD1 (5 bases). The germline gives CDR1 MGHDK, CDR2 SYGVNS. V was trimmed by 0 bases and J by 4 bases, leaving 9 bases between them. This CDR3 is 15 amino acids long. CDR3 in DNA: TGTGCCAGCAGTGAATATTCAGGGATTAATGAAAAACTGTTTTTT. Protein sequence: CASSEYSGINEKLFF.

The chain uses TRBV2 and TRBJ1-4; D unclear. With 9 bases removed from V and 5 bases from J, the gap between germline ends came to 13 bases. The CDR3 spans 13 residues. Germline-derived CDR1 and CDR2 are SNHLY and FYNNEI. DNA of the CDR3: TGTGCCAGTTCGGCTGGGATCAATGAAAAACTGTTTTTT. Protein sequence: CASSAGINEKLFF.

The chain is built from TRBV6-4 and TRBJ2-7; D unclear. In germline, CDR1 is MRHNA, CDR2 SNTAGT. This CDR3 is 14 amino acids long. V shed 3 bases and J shed 0 bases, with 9 bases lying between them. In DNA, the CDR3 is TGTGCCAGCAGTGAGGAGATAAGCTCCTACGAGCAGTACTTC. It specifies CASSEEISSYEQYF.

V usage is TRBV4-1 and J usage is TRBJ1-3; D unclear. CDR1 and CDR2 (germline): MGHRA, YSYEKL. Trimming shortened V by 0 bases and J by 1 base, and 7 bases separated the two germline ends. This CDR3 has 15 amino acids. The CDR3 bases are TGCGCCAGCAGCCAAGATCAGCGGTCTGGAAACACCATATATTTT. Protein product: CASSQDQRSGNTIYF.

In DNA form, the CDR3 reads TGTGCCAGCAGCTCTTGGACAGGGGACGAGCAGTACTTC. Its protein product is CASSSWTGDEQYF. The chain is built from TRBV5-8 and TRBJ2-7, with TRBD1 matching over 9 bases. CDR3 length equals 13 residues. Germline V lookup: CDR1 SGHTS, CDR2 YDEGEE. The V segment lost 3 bases and the J segment 5 bases; nucleotides outside the gene matches: 3.

This rearrangement joins TRBV29-1 to TRBJ1-4; a weak D match, TRBD1 (6 bases). The CDR3 length is 14 residues. Germline CDR1 and CDR2: SQVTM and ANQGSEA. Trimming removed 7 bases from V and 4 bases from J, with 16 bases in between. Here the CDR3 DNA reads TGCAGCGCCAGCAAGGGGGGCCTTAATGAAAAACTGTTTTTT. It encodes CSASKGGLNEKLFF.

V gene TRBV11-3 combines with J gene TRBJ2-1, with 8 positions matching TRBD2. The CDR3 totals 15 residues. Per the germline V gene, CDR1 is SGHNT and CDR2 is YENEEA. V shed 5 bases and J 7 bases; nucleotides not matched to a gene: 10. CDR3 DNA: TGTGCCAGCAGCCGAACTAGCGGACCAAGTAATGAGCAGTTCTTC. As protein: CASSRTSGPSNEQFF.

The J gene is TRBJ2-3, the V gene TRBV14; possible D gene TRBD2, 6 bases. Trimming shortened V by 1 base and J by 4 bases, and 12 bases separated the two germline ends. Germline assignment: CDR1 SGHDN and CDR2 FVKESK. CDR3 length: 15 amino acids. The CDR3 loop is CASSQALGLSDTQYF. As DNA, the CDR3 is TGTGCCAGCAGCCAAGCCCTAGGACTATCAGATACGCAGTATTTT.

The chain uses TRBV28 and TRBJ1-1; D call uncertain. V was pared by 5 bases and J by 1 base, with 17 bases between. This CDR3 has 16 residues. The V gene's germline CDR1 is MDHEN and CDR2 SYDVKM. CDR3 coding DNA: TGTGCCAGCAGTCCATGGACCTCGTGGGCGAACACTGAAGCTTTCTTT. It encodes CASSPWTSWANTEAFF.

This chain links TRBV19 with TRBJ1-1; no definite D call. Germline values: CDR1 LNHDA, CDR2 SQIVND (reference sequence). V was shortened by 6 bases and J by 5 bases, with 13 bases between the two germline ends. The CDR3 extends over 13 amino acids. CDR3 DNA: TGTGCCAGTAGCGGCCTGGGGAGTACTGAAGCTTTCTTT. Translated, it gives CASSGLGSTEAFF.

The V gene is TRBV19, the J gene TRBJ1-2; 10 bases agree with TRBD1. This CDR3 region has 14 residues. J lost 6 bases, V lost 7 bases, and 8 bases had no gene match. CDR1 is LNHDA and CDR2 is SQIVND in the germline V gene (reference sequence). The CDR3 DNA reads as TGTGCCAGTACCGAGACAGGGGGCGGAGATGGCTACACCTTC. Its translation: CASTETGGGDGYTF.

This clone was observed once. V is TRBV29-1 and J is TRBJ2-1, with 7 positions matching TRBD2. In germline, CDR1 is SQVTM, CDR2 ANQGSEA. The CDR3 is 14 amino acids. V lost 7 bases and J lost 1; bases outside the gene matches: 7. The CDR3 region is CSAVGLRSYNEQFF. The CDR3 DNA sequence: TGCAGCGCAGTGGGACTACGGTCCTACAATGAGCAGTTCTTC.

The chain couples TRBV7-2 to TRBJ2-7; tentative D call: TRBD1 (6 bases). Germline values: CDR1 SGHTA, CDR2 FQGNSA. The CDR3 extends over 17 amino acids. The V gene lost 4 bases and the J gene lost 2 bases, with 21 bases spanning the gap. In nucleotides, the CDR3 is TGTGCCAGCAGCTCAATCGGTAAACAGGGTTGGGCCTACGAGCAGTACTTC. Its protein is CASSSIGKQGWAYEQYF.

The chain uses TRBV27 and TRBJ2-7, with 7 bases identical to TRBD2. CDR3 length equals 13 residues. V lost 6 bases, J lost 5 bases, and 7 bases stayed unmatched. Germline V gene sequence: CDR1 MNHEY, CDR2 SMNVEV (reference sequence). This chain's CDR3 is CASRRTGTNEQYF. In nucleotides, the CDR3 is TGTGCCAGCAGGCGGACTGGGACTAACGAGCAGTACTTC.

The chain recombines TRBV2 with TRBJ2-7, with TRBD2 identical over 11 bases. Per germline, CDR1 SNHLY and CDR2 FYNNEI. The ends lost 5 bases at V and 4 bases at J; junction bases unmatched: 4. CDR3 length equals 14 residues. DNA for the CDR3: TGTGCCAGCAGTTCGACTAGCGGGACGTACGAGCAGTACTTC. This gives the protein CASSSTSGTYEQYF.